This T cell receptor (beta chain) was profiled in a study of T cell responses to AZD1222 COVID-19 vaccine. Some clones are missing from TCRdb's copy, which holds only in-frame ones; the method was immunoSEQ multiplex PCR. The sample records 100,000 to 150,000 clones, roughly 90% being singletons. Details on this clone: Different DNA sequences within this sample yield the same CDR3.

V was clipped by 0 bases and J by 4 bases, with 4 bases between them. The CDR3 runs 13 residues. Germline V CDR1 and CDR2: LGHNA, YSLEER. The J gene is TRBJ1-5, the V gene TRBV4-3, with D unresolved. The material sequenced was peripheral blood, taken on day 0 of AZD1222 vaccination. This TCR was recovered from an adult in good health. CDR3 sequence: CASSQDRNQPQHF. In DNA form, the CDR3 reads TGCGCCAGCAGCCAAGACAGAAATCAGCCCCAGCATTTT.